The 3 T cell receptor beta chains in this list originate from one sample, sequenced in a study of T cells in Graves' hyperthyroidism and ophthalmopathy. Amplification of TCR beta CDR3 regions was performed using RNA transcripts as template. Researchers ran a first-round RT-PCR on the TCR CDR3 using the HTBI primer set. From the multiplex PCR reads, TCRdb called clonotypes with MiXCR, one entry per CDR3 protein. The table lists about 840,000 distinct CDR3 sequences, over 35% of them singletons. Sequences were obtained from blood. The receptors shown here come from a man between 18 and 29 years old with Graves' hyperthyroidism.

This clonotype was counted between two and nine times. V is TRBV2 and J is TRBJ1-2; D uncertain. Trimming took off 7 bases at V and 6 bases at J, with 12 bases between the two ends. This CDR3 has 12 residues. Germline V gene lookup returns CDR1 SNHLY and CDR2 FYNNEI. The CDR3 DNA follows: TGTGCCAGCATCAGTCGGGTTAATGGCTACACCTTC. It encodes CASISRVNGYTF. The entire variable domain, with the rest obtained from reference TRBV2 and TRBJ1-2, is as follows: EPEVTQTPSHQVTQMGQEVILRCVPISNHLYFYWYRQILGQKVEFLVSFYNNEISEKSEIFDDQFSVERPDGSNFTLKIRSTKLEDSAMYFCASISRVNGYTFGSGTRLTVV.

This clonotype showed up just a few times. The chain has TRBV5-1 and TRBJ1-1; D is perhaps TRBD1 (5 bases). This CDR3 comprises 16 residues. V lost 2 bases, J lost 1 base, and 15 bases lay in between. The germline V gene encodes CDR1 SGHRS and CDR2 YFSETQ. The DNA of the CDR3 is TGCGCCAGCAGCTTAATAGTGCAGGGACCGAACACTGAAGCTTTCTTT. It encodes CASSLIVQGPNTEAFF.

This clonotype was seen at least ten times. V usage is TRBV29-1 and J usage is TRBJ2-7, with 8 bases matching TRBD1. The CDR3 consists of 12 residues. V shed 7 bases, J shed 3 bases, and the junction held 5 bases outside the gene matches. CDR1 and CDR2 (germline): SQVTM, ANQGSEA. CDR3 sequence: CSAQGQGYEQYF. The CDR3 region has the DNA TGCAGCGCACAAGGACAGGGCTACGAGCAGTACTTC.